This entry lists 15 T cell receptor beta chains sequenced from one sample in a study of human T cells and chemical hapten exposure. Via MiXCR, TCRdb re-called the RACE reads, giving one row per CDR3 protein. The profile covers around 75,000 distinct CDR3 sequences, with under 13% appearing a single time and roughly 7% taken by the ten largest. Time point reported: patch test 2, 6 weeks after DPC sensitization. Treatment defined: therapeutic diphenylcyclopropenone sensitization with weekly scalp DPC. Sample: whole blood, taken in connection with sensitization to the hapten diphenylcyclopropenone (DPC). Receptors originate from a woman aged 50 to 65 with alopecia areata. Some clones in this sample may be carry-over from other donors' samples.

This clonotype was observed at least ten times. CDR3 DNA sequence: TGCGCCAGCAGCTTGGGTGGGAGTCACTTAGAGACCCAGTACTTC. Its protein is CASSLGGSHLETQYF. The rearrangement joins TRBV5-1 to TRBJ2-5, with a weak D call TRBD2 (5 bases). Trimming took off 0 bases at V and 4 bases at J, with 13 bases between the two ends. Germline V CDR1 and CDR2: SGHRS, YFSETQ. The CDR3 totals 15 residues.

This clonotype was detected only a few times. V and J are TRBV5-1 and TRBJ2-2; D is undetermined. Germline lookup yields CDR1 SGHRS and CDR2 YFSETQ. Trimming cost V 0 bases and J 7 bases, with 10 bases left between them. This CDR3 is built from 14 residues. The DNA for the CDR3 is TGCGCCAGCAGCTTGGCCACGGTCGGCGGGGAGCTGTTTTTT. Its translation: CASSLATVGGELFF.

This clonotype was observed many times. This sequence joins TRBV7-9 and TRBJ1-1; the D gene is possibly TRBD1 (5 bases). Germline CDR1 SEHNR, CDR2 FQNEAQ (reference sequence). Trimming took 2 bases from V and 11 from J, leaving 12 bases between them. The CDR3 loop spans 12 amino acids. CDR3 nucleotides: TGTGCCAGCAGCTTAAGACTAACAGGTGCTTTCTTT. It codes for CASSLRLTGAFF.

Many counts were recorded for this clonotype. V usage is TRBV23-1 and J usage is TRBJ2-5; no clear D. TRBV23-1 qualifies as an ORF whose function is uncertain. V was clipped by 7 bases and J by 5 bases, with 17 bases between them. The CDR3 contains 14 residues. The CDR3: CASIQLYGLETQYF. CDR3 sequence (DNA): TGCGCCAGCATCCAACTTTACGGGCTTGAGACCCAGTACTTC.

In this sample, this clonotype turned up many times. The chain has TRBV4-1 and TRBJ1-1; no reliable D call. CDR3 length: 15 residues. CDR1 and CDR2 from the germline V gene are MGHRA and YSYEKL. V was trimmed by 4 bases and J by 2 bases, leaving 14 bases between them. The CDR3 DNA is TGCGCCAGCAGCCTGACTTGGACCGCTAACACTGAAGCTTTCTTT. Translated: CASSLTWTANTEAFF.

A few counts support this clonotype. The rearrangement links TRBV19 to TRBJ2-5, with 14 bases matching TRBD2. This CDR3 spans 15 amino acids. Germline CDR1 is LNHDA and CDR2 is SQIVND (reference sequence). With V trimmed by 5 bases and J by 5 bases, 4 bases remained unmatched. DNA of the CDR3: TGTGCCAGTAGTTCCGGGACTAGCGGGAGTGAGACCCAGTACTTC. It encodes CASSSGTSGSETQYF.

The V gene is TRBV10-3, the J gene TRBJ2-7, with 7 bases that match TRBD1. CDR3 length: 14 amino acids. Trimming removed 2 bases from V and 2 bases from J; junction bases left unmatched: 3. Germline CDR1 and CDR2: ENHRY and SYGVKD. DNA for the CDR3: TGTGCCATCAGTGAGGGGGACAGAGCCTACGAGCAGTACTTC. It yields the protein CAISEGDRAYEQYF.

CDR3 amino acids: CASSPYTSEAFF. The DNA of the CDR3 is TGTGCCAGCAGCCCCTACACCTCTGAAGCTTTCTTT. The J gene is TRBJ1-1, the V gene TRBV7-6; D gene unclear. The V and J ends lost 5 bases and 6 bases respectively, with 10 bases between them. CDR1 and CDR2 from the germline V gene are SGHVS and FNYEAQ. The CDR3 has 12 amino acids. Full variable domain (rest looked up from reference TRBV7-6 and TRBJ1-1): GAGVSQSPRYKVTKRGQDVALRCDPISGHVSLYWYRQALGQGPEFLTYFNYEAQQDKSGLPNDRFSAERPEGSISTLTIQRTEQRDSAMYRCASSPYTSEAFFGQGTRLTVV.

This chain's CDR3 is CASSFAGLPTDTQYF. The CDR3 region has the DNA TGTGCCAGCAGCTTCGCCGGACTACCCACAGATACGCAGTATTTT. This sequence joins TRBV7-2 and TRBJ2-3; TRBD2 might be the D (6 bases). Germline lookup yields CDR1 SGHTA and CDR2 FQGNSA. This CDR3 has 15 amino acids. Trimming left V 3 bases short and J 2 bases short, with 12 bases between.

Only a few counts were recorded for this clonotype. The V call is TRBV20-1, the J call TRBJ1-2; tentatively, D is TRBD1 (5 bases). The germline V gene has CDR1 DFQATT and CDR2 SNEGSKA (reference sequence). V was cut by 3 bases and J by 2 bases, with 7 bases left in between. The CDR3 runs 12 residues. This chain's CDR3 is CSARDTNYGYTF. The CDR3 DNA sequence: TGCAGTGCTAGGGACACGAACTATGGCTACACCTTC.

This clonotype was observed a few times. This chain links TRBV20-1 with TRBJ2-1; tentatively, D is TRBD1 (6 bases). V lost 3 bases, J lost 3 bases, and 9 bases lay in between. The CDR3 consists of 13 residues. CDR1 DFQATT and CDR2 SNEGSKA come from the germline V gene (reference sequence). CDR3 sequence: CSASTGNYNEQFF. CDR3 bases: TGCAGTGCTAGCACAGGGAACTACAATGAGCAGTTCTTC.

At least ten counts were recorded for this clonotype. The genes are TRBV5-1 and TRBJ2-3; the D gene is possibly TRBD2 (5 bases). Germline V gene sequence: CDR1 SGHRS, CDR2 YFSETQ. The CDR3 spans 16 residues. V was cut by 5 bases and J by 0 bases, with 16 bases left in between. In nucleotides, the CDR3 is TGCGCCAGCAGGCAGGAGGCAAGGCTTAGCACAGATACGCAGTATTTT. Amino acid sequence: CASRQEARLSTDTQYF.

V usage is TRBV7-9 and J usage is TRBJ1-6; 12 positions match TRBD1. Germline values: CDR1 SEHNR, CDR2 FQNEAQ (reference sequence). This CDR3 is built from 16 residues. With 5 bases clipped from V and 7 bases from J, the junction kept 6 bases outside the gene matches. The DNA of the CDR3 is TGTGCCAGCAGCCGATCCGGGACAGGGGGCAATTCACCCCTCCACTTT. It yields the protein CASSRSGTGGNSPLHF.

There are a few counts of this clonotype. The chain joins TRBV7-8 to TRBJ2-1; D call uncertain. Looked up from germline, CDR1 is SGHVS and CDR2 is FQNEAQ. The CDR3 runs to 13 residues. Trimming took 5 bases from V and 4 from J, leaving 9 bases between them. The CDR3 bases are TGTGCCAGCAGCCTAAACAGTTACAATGAGCAGTTCTTC. This gives the protein CASSLNSYNEQFF.

The rearrangement links TRBV2 to TRBJ1-5; TRBD1 aligns across 7 bases. The CDR3 has 15 amino acids. The junction had 6 bases not matched to a gene; V was cut back by 3 bases and J by 4 bases. CDR1 and CDR2 (germline): SNHLY, FYNNEI. This chain's CDR3 is CASSEEGTVNQPQHF. CDR3 nucleotide sequence: TGTGCCAGCAGTGAGGAGGGGACAGTTAATCAGCCCCAGCATTTT.